Reported below is one T cell receptor (beta chain). The sample originates from a study of T cell repertoires in cytomegalovirus infection. TCRdb independently ran MiXCR on the reads; one entry per CDR3 protein. The repertoire holds fewer than 550,000 distinct CDR3 sequences, with 15% to 20% as singletons. This CDR3 has 15 amino acids. J lost 7 bases, V lost 5 bases, and 7 bases had no gene match. CDR1 and CDR2 (germline): MNHEY, SVGAGI. The sequence was collected from a human donor in good health (CMV status not recorded). Some clones in this sample may be carry-over from other donors' samples. Sample: CD8+ T cells from PBMCs. This chain links TRBV6-5 with TRBJ1-4; TRBD1 matches at 10 bases. CDR3 DNA sequence: TGTGCCAGCAGTACTATCGGGACAGGGGTTGAAAAACTGTTTTTT. It codes for CASSTIGTGVEKLFF.